This T cell receptor beta chain was captured by sequencing in a study of shared T cell receptors in the human thymus. CDR1 is SEHNR, CDR2 FQNEAQ, per germline (reference sequence). This CDR3 is built from 14 residues. Trimming removed 7 bases from V and 5 bases from J; junction bases left unmatched: 7. Libraries were prepared by immunoSEQ multiplex PCR; TCRdb keeps only in-frame clonotypes and omits some of them. This sample carries 500,000 to 850,000 clones, 70% to 90% of them seen once, and the ten largest clones take more than 0.009%. These sequences were also reported in another study, on human thymus T cells. This second report adds: The thymus tissue came from resections taken during corrective heart surgery. The related literature has documented a marked overlap of thymic repertoires among unrelated individuals.

V gene TRBV7-9 combines with J gene TRBJ2-1; 8 bases line up with TRBD1. The sample comprised thymocytes. This receptor was taken from a boy in the first two years of life with a congenital heart defect. The CDR3 nucleotides are TGTGCCAGCAAGACAGGGGCTTTGCACAATGAGCAGTTCTTC. Translation gives CASKTGALHNEQFF.